The sequence of this T cell receptor (beta chain) was determined in a study of blood T cell repertoires in COVID-19. Only in-frame clones appear in the TCRdb table, and some are missing; sequencing was by immunoSEQ multiplex PCR. The table lists roughly 260,000 clones, approximately 90% of them singletons. Trimming left V 1 base short and J 8 bases short, with 17 bases between. This CDR3 comprises 15 residues. CDR1 is GTSNPN, CDR2 SVGIG, per germline (reference sequence). Sequenced: peripheral blood. The receptor was isolated from a woman in her 40s with acute or convalescent COVID-19. The V call is TRBV30, the J call TRBJ1-4, with a weak D call TRBD1 (5 bases). The CDR3 DNA is TGTGCCTGGAGTGATAAGGCCATTGGGGGGGAAAAACTGTTTTTT. Amino acid sequence: CAWSDKAIGGEKLFF. Full variable domain (rest looked up from reference TRBV30 and TRBJ1-4): SQTIHQWPATLVQPVGSPLSLECTVEGTSNPNLYWYRQAAGRGLQLLFYSVGIGQISSEVPQNLSASRPQDRQFILSSKKLLLSDSGFYLCAWSDKAIGGEKLFFGSGTQLSVL.